This entry features one T cell receptor beta chain sequence. Its specificity is unknown. The data derive from a study of blood T cells in healthy people across ages. The CDR3 totals 11 residues. V was trimmed by 6 bases and J by 9 bases, leaving 9 bases between them. Germline lookup yields CDR1 KGHSH and CDR2 LQKENI. The study, taken as a whole, reports: Considered underestimates were the diversity estimates obtained from one million T cells. When set beside aged donors, long-lived donors presented more naive CD4+ cells and higher diversity.

Then a second PCR, running about 6 to 12 cycles, was carried out with a sample-barcoded 5' primer and a J-beta primer mix. A single record per CDR3 protein comes from TCRdb applying MiXCR to the 5' RACE reads. Altogether some 1.5 million distinct CDR3 sequences are present, over 25% being singletons, with the ten largest covering roughly 8%. The V call is TRBV18, the J call TRBJ1-5; TRBD1 might be the D (5 bases). The specimen sequenced was blood. This clonotype was obtained from a woman aged 25 to 45 in good health. CDR3 DNA: TGTGCCAGCTCGGGGGAAGGGCCCCAGCATTTT. This encodes CASSGEGPQHF. The full variable domain, its missing parts supplied by reference TRBV18 and TRBJ1-5, is NAGVMQNPRHLVRRRGQEARLRCSPMKGHSHVYWYRQLPEEGLKFMVYLQKENIIDESGMPKERFSAEFPKEGPSILRIQQVVRGDSAAYFCASSGEGPQHFGDGTRLSIL.